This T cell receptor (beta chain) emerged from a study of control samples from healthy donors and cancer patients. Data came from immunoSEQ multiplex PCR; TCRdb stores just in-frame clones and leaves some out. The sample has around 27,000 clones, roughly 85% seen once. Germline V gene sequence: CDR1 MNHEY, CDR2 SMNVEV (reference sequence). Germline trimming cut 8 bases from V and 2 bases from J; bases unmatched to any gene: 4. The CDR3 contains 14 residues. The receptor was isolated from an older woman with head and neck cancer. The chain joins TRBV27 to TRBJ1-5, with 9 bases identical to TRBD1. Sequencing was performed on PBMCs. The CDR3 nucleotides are TGTGCCAGCCGTAGACAGGGGGGCAATCAGCCCCAGCATTTT. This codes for CASRRQGGNQPQHF.